One sample yielded the 23 T cell receptor beta chains listed below, sequenced in a study of T cell repertoires in cytomegalovirus infection. TCRdb processed the reads anew with MiXCR; each CDR3 protein has one entry. This sample carries 400,000 or so distinct CDR3 sequences, 15% to 20% of them seen once, and the ten largest clones take around 9.3%. Material for sequencing was PBMCs. The origin of the receptors is a human donor in good health (CMV status not recorded). Some clones in this sample may be carry-over from other donors' samples.

This clonotype was seen many times. The rearrangement joins TRBV7-2 to TRBJ2-5; the D gene is possibly TRBD2 (6 bases). Trimming removed 5 bases from V and 5 bases from J, with 15 bases in between. This CDR3 spans 14 amino acids. CDR1 SGHTA and CDR2 FQGNSA come from the germline V gene. The CDR3 DNA sequence: TGTGCCAGCAGCATATCTAGGGACTCTGAGACCCAGTACTTC. It yields the protein CASSISRDSETQYF.

The chain is built from TRBV20-1 and TRBJ2-1; TRBD2 matches 13 bases. The ends lost 5 bases at V and 8 bases at J; junction bases unmatched: 3. Germline CDR1 is DFQATT and CDR2 is SNEGSKA (reference sequence). The length of the CDR3 is 13 residues. This chain's CDR3 is CSAGTSGVYEQFF. In nucleotides, the CDR3 is TGCAGTGCTGGGACTAGCGGGGTTTATGAGCAGTTCTTC.

In this sample, this clonotype turned up many times. The chain carries TRBV7-2 and TRBJ2-1; D gene ambiguous. Germline CDR1 and CDR2: SGHTA and FQGNSA. The CDR3 length is 13 residues. V lost 5 bases to trimming and J lost 9 bases, with 14 bases between them. The CDR3 DNA reads as TGTGCCAGCAGCCCGACTGGGCACACTGAGCAGTTCTTC. Protein sequence: CASSPTGHTEQFF. Looking up the rest from reference TRBV7-2 and TRBJ2-1 gives the full variable domain: GAGVSQSPSNKVTEKGKDVELRCDPISGHTALYWYRQSLGQGLEFLIYFQGNSAPDKSGLPSDRFSAERTGGSVSTLTIQRTQQEDSAVYLCASSPTGHTEQFFGPGTRLTVL.

The rearrangement uses TRBV2 and TRBJ1-1; 8 bases are a match to TRBD1. The CDR3 is 14 amino acids. V was clipped by 8 bases and J by 4 bases; unmatched bases: 9. Per germline, CDR1 SNHLY and CDR2 FYNNEI. DNA for the CDR3: TGTGCCAGCGGAAGACAGGGGAGGGGCACTGAAGCTTTCTTT. This gives the protein CASGRQGRGTEAFF.

This rearrangement joins TRBV7-6 to TRBJ1-1; possible D gene TRBD1, 6 bases. The germline V gene encodes CDR1 SGHVS and CDR2 FNYEAQ. CDR3 length equals 13 residues. The germline V and J ends were trimmed by 4 bases and 8 bases, with 14 bases remaining between them. CDR3 nucleotides: TGTGCCAGCAGCTCCACAATTCAGGGGGAAGCTTTCTTT. Its protein product is CASSSTIQGEAFF. Using reference TRBV7-6 and TRBJ1-1 for the parts outside the CDR3, the full variable domain is GAGVSQSPRYKVTKRGQDVALRCDPISGHVSLYWYRQALGQGPEFLTYFNYEAQQDKSGLPNDRFSAERPEGSISTLTIQRTEQRDSAMYRCASSSTIQGEAFFGQGTRLTVV.

This clonotype was detected only a few times. This rearrangement joins TRBV15 to TRBJ2-5; D is uncertain. The CDR3 has 14 residues. The V gene lost 5 bases and the J gene lost 4 bases, with 14 bases spanning the gap. The germline V gene encodes CDR1 LNHNV and CDR2 YYDKDF (reference sequence). The CDR3 DNA reads TGTGCCACCAGCCCCCTAGGGCAGGTAGAGACCCAGTACTTC. Its translation is CATSPLGQVETQYF.

At least ten counts were recorded for this clonotype. The CDR3 is CASSAQQGWTEAFF. CDR3 sequence (DNA): TGTGCCAGCAGCGCCCAACAGGGATGGACTGAAGCTTTCTTT. The rearrangement links TRBV7-2 to TRBJ1-1, with D possibly being TRBD1 (6 bases). Germline V gene data show CDR1 as SGHTA and CDR2 as FQGNSA. Trimming removed 5 bases at V and 5 bases at J, with 15 bases between. The CDR3 is 14 residues long.

In this sample, this clonotype turned up many times. This chain's CDR3 is CASSLFNVNEQFF. CDR3 DNA: TGTGCCAGCAGTTTATTTAACGTCAATGAGCAGTTCTTC. The chain carries TRBV27 and TRBJ2-1; D is unresolved. V gave up 1 base and J gave up 6 bases, with 7 bases separating them. The CDR3 length is 13 residues. The germline CDR1 and CDR2 sequences are MNHEY and SMNVEV (reference sequence).

At least ten counts were recorded for this clonotype. This rearrangement joins TRBV7-2 to TRBJ2-7; 9 positions agree with TRBD2. The V segment lost 5 bases and the J segment 4 bases; nucleotides outside the gene matches: 6. The CDR3 sequence is 14 residues long. From germline, CDR1 is SGHTA and CDR2 FQGNSA. For the CDR3, the DNA is TGTGCCAGCAGCCCCCCGGGACTAGCTTACGAGCAGTACTTC. Translated: CASSPPGLAYEQYF.

There are a few counts of this clonotype. The chain couples TRBV7-9 to TRBJ1-6, with 8 bases lining up with TRBD1. The CDR3 consists of 14 residues. Germline trimming cut 7 bases from V and 6 bases from J; bases unmatched to any gene: 5. Germline-derived CDR1 and CDR2 are SEHNR and FQNEAQ (reference sequence). CDR3 in amino acids: CASNLDRGNSPLHF. The CDR3 coding sequence is TGTGCCAGCAACCTAGACAGGGGTAATTCACCCCTCCACTTT.

There are many counts of this clonotype. J is TRBJ2-5 and V is TRBV6-1, with D unclear. CDR1 MNHNS and CDR2 SASEGT come from the germline V gene. Trimming removed 6 bases at V and 4 bases at J, with 15 bases between. CDR3 length equals 14 residues. CDR3 loop: CASSPSVGRETQYF. CDR3 sequence (DNA): TGTGCCAGCAGCCCTTCAGTAGGACGAGAGACCCAGTACTTC.

Within the sample, this clonotype is medium-sized. The rearrangement joins TRBV7-8 to TRBJ1-4, with 8 positions matching TRBD1. The CDR3 is made up of 16 amino acids. Germline loops: CDR1 SGHVS, CDR2 FQNEAQ. J gave up 5 bases and V 5 bases, and 10 bases lay outside the gene matches. CDR3 sequence reads: CASSNNPGQANEKLFF. The CDR3, as DNA: TGTGCCAGCAGCAACAACCCGGGACAGGCGAATGAAAAACTGTTTTTT.

Worth noting for this clonotype: No conserved phenylalanine or tryptophan is present at the end of the CDR3, so a read error is the likely explanation. The rearrangement uses TRBV9 and TRBJ2-7, with D tentatively TRBD1 (8 bases). The CDR3 length is 14 residues. Trimming shortened V by 4 bases and J by 3 bases, and 14 bases separated the two germline ends. Germline lookup yields CDR1 SGDLS and CDR2 YYNGEE. The CDR3 DNA sequence: TGTGCCAGCAGCACAGGGGGGGGGGTCTACGAGCAGTACTAC. Protein sequence: CASSTGGGVYEQYY.

This sequence joins TRBV4-3 and TRBJ2-1, with D maybe TRBD2 (6 bases). This CDR3 comprises 15 residues. Looked up from germline, CDR1 is LGHNA and CDR2 is YSLEER. Trimming stripped 3 bases from V and 1 base from J, with 10 bases between. The CDR3 sequence: CASSQDYRSYNEQFF. The CDR3 bases are TGCGCCAGCAGCCAGGACTACAGATCCTACAATGAGCAGTTCTTC.

V usage is TRBV20-1 and J usage is TRBJ2-5; D may match TRBD1 or TRBD2 (6 bases each). V was clipped by 0 bases and J by 3 bases, with 14 bases between them. This CDR3 is built from 15 residues. Germline CDR1 and CDR2: DFQATT and SNEGSKA (reference sequence). CDR3 DNA: TGCAGTGCTAGAGACTCCCCGGAGGGGGAAGAGACCCAGTACTTC. Its translation is CSARDSPEGEETQYF.

The chain uses TRBV7-9 and TRBJ2-5; 9 bases fit TRBD1. The CDR3 totals 15 residues. Per the germline V gene, CDR1 is SEHNR and CDR2 is FQNEAQ (reference sequence). With 3 bases clipped from V and 4 bases from J, the junction kept 6 bases outside the gene matches. The CDR3 coding sequence is TGTGCCAGCAGCTTTTTGGGACAGGGAGGAGAGACCCAGTACTTC. Protein product: CASSFLGQGGETQYF.

The chain uses TRBV19 and TRBJ2-1; TRBD1 might be the D (6 bases). CDR1 and CDR2 (germline): LNHDA, SQIVND (reference sequence). Between the trimmed V and J ends, which lost 6 bases and 3 bases, there was a span of 12 bases. This CDR3 has 14 amino acids. CDR3 bases: TGTGCCAGTAGCCGGACAGAGAGCTACAATGAGCAGTTCTTC. This sequence encodes CASSRTESYNEQFF.

V is TRBV5-1 and J is TRBJ2-5; 11 bases align to TRBD1. V lost 6 bases and J lost 5; bases outside the gene matches: 9. The CDR3 is 15 amino acids. Germline-derived CDR1 and CDR2 are SGHRS and YFSETQ. The DNA for the CDR3 is TGCGCCAGCATCCCGGGACAGGGGGGTCCGGAGACCCAGTACTTC. Translating gives CASIPGQGGPETQYF.

The chain has TRBV6-2 or TRBV6-3 and TRBJ1-2; no definite D call. Germline lookup yields CDR1 MNHEY and CDR2 SVGEGT. The CDR3 is 13 residues long. V was trimmed by 4 bases and J by 4 bases, leaving 10 bases between them. The CDR3 loop reads CASSWRATYGYTF. DNA of the CDR3: TGTGCCAGCAGTTGGCGGGCGACCTATGGCTACACCTTC.

This clonotype was counted at least ten times. The chain combines TRBV7-8 with TRBJ2-1, with D perhaps TRBD1 (6 bases). Per the germline V gene, CDR1 is SGHVS and CDR2 is FQNEAQ. CDR3 size: 16 residues. Deletions cut 3 bases from V and 4 bases from J, with 16 bases between. CDR3 loop: CASSFGTLPLYNEQFF. The CDR3 DNA is TGTGCCAGCAGCTTCGGGACACTCCCTCTGTACAATGAGCAGTTCTTC.

This clonotype was picked up a small number of times. The chain recombines TRBV5-1 with TRBJ1-4; a weak D match, TRBD1 (5 bases). There are 16 residues in the CDR3. V lost 0 bases to trimming and J lost 4 bases, with 13 bases between them. The germline V gene has CDR1 SGHRS and CDR2 YFSETQ. Written as DNA, the CDR3 is TGCGCCAGCAGCTTGGCCCCGGCAGGGAATAATGAAAAACTGTTTTTT. This sequence encodes CASSLAPAGNNEKLFF.

This clonotype was counted a few times. The chain recombines TRBV5-1 with TRBJ2-3, with D perhaps matching TRBD2 (5 bases). The ends were cut back, 0 bases at V and 4 bases at J, with 12 bases in the middle. The CDR3 runs to 15 residues. CDR1 and CDR2 from the germline V gene are SGHRS and YFSETQ. CDR3 sequence: CASSLELPRADTQYF. CDR3 sequence (DNA): TGCGCCAGCAGCTTGGAGCTCCCGAGGGCAGATACGCAGTATTTT.

This clonotype was seen many times. The chain recombines TRBV10-3 with TRBJ1-2; D uncertain. This CDR3 comprises 14 residues. Trimming cost V 0 bases and J 8 bases, with 13 bases left between them. In germline, CDR1 is ENHRY, CDR2 SYGVKD. The CDR3 spells CAISESGRARGYTF. CDR3 coding DNA: TGTGCCATCAGTGAGTCAGGGAGGGCGCGCGGCTACACCTTC.